These 2 T cell receptor beta chains originate from one sample sequenced in a study of T-cell reconstitution after alpha-beta-depleted transplantation in children. It was with unique molecular identifiers that the TCRbeta library was prepared. TCRdb analysed the PCR reads with MiXCR anew, one entry per CDR3 protein. Of hundreds of thousands of distinct CDR3 sequences listed, about 11% are singletons. The sequenced sample was PBMCs from the stem cell graft donor, obtained from the stem cell graft. The receptors derive from a human donor who donated a stem cell graft to a child with acute lymphoblastic leukemia.

This clonotype was counted at least ten times. V is TRBV6-2 or TRBV6-3 and J is TRBJ2-6, with a tentative D call TRBD2 (6 bases). CDR3 length equals 14 residues. The germline CDR1 and CDR2 sequences are MNHEY and SVGEGT. V was clipped by 6 bases and J by 2 bases, with 8 bases between them. The CDR3 region is CASRGGAGANVLTF. For the CDR3, the DNA is TGTGCCAGCAGGGGGGGAGCTGGGGCCAACGTCCTGACTTTC.

The genes are TRBV4-3 and TRBJ1-6, with 9 positions matching TRBD1. In germline, CDR1 is LGHNA, CDR2 YSLEER. J was trimmed by 9 bases and V by 4 bases; bases with no gene match: 10. This CDR3 comprises 16 residues. CDR3 residues: CASSRQGQGYPSPLHF. DNA for the CDR3: TGCGCCAGCAGCCGGCAAGGACAGGGGTATCCTTCACCCCTCCACTTT.